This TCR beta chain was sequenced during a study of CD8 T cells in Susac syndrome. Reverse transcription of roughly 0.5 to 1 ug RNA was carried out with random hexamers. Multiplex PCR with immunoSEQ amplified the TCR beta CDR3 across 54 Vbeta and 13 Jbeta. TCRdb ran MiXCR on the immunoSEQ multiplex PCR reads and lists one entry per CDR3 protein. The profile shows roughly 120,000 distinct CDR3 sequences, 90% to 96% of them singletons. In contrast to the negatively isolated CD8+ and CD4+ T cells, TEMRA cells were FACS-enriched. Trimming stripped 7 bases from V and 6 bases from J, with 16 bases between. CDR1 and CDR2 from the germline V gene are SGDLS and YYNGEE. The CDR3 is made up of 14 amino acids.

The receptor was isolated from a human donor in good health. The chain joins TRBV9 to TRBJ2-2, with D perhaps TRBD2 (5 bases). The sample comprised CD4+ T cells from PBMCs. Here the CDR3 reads CASSDGVIPGELFF. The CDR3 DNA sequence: TGTGCCAGCTCGGACGGGGTTATTCCCGGGGAGCTGTTTTTT.